This is a list of T cell receptor beta chains from one sample in a study of blood T cell repertoires in COVID-19. Using immunoSEQ multiplex PCR, the repertoire was profiled, and TCRdb retains in-frame clones only, with some absent. The data contain 130,000 to 150,000 clones, 80% of them seen just once; the ten biggest clones take up around 13%. What was sequenced was peripheral blood. The receptors were gathered from a man aged 55 to 69 with active or convalescent COVID-19. The CDR3 runs from the conserved cysteine through the conserved F or W. The order of the fields is clone size, V gene, J gene, D gene, CDR3 DNA, CDR3 protein. A D gene is named only where the DNA matches it firmly. The size field is filled for only some rows; it gives once, few, many or a size class.

.	TRBV7-9	TRBJ1-2	TRBD1	TGTGCCAGCAGCCCCGACAGGGGAGGCTACACCTTC	CASSPDRGGYTF
once	TRBV15	TRBJ1-2	TRBD1	TGTGCCACCAGCGGCGACAGGGTAGCTAACTATGGCTACACCTTC	CATSGDRVANYGYTF
.	TRBV11-2	TRBJ2-5	TRBD1	TGTGCCAGCAGCTTAGCCGGGACAGGGTCCCTCCAAGAGACCCAGTACTTC	CASSLAGTGSLQETQYF
.	TRBV6-6	TRBJ2-1	TRBD2	TGTGCCAGCAGTTTCGGGACTAGCGGCTACAATGAGCAGTTCTTC	CASSFGTSGYNEQFF
.	TRBV29-1	TRBJ1-5	.	TGCAGCGTTTTGGGCAGGGTCGGACAGCCCCAGCATTTT	CSVLGRVGQPQHF
.	TRBV19	TRBJ2-2	TRBD1	TGTGCCAGTAACCCGGGACAGGTAACCGGGGAGCTGTTTTTT	CASNPGQVTGELFF
many	TRBV2	TRBJ2-7	TRBD1	TGTGCCAGCAGGGAAGGGACAGGGCCTACCTACGAGCAGTACTTC	CASREGTGPTYEQYF
.	TRBV13	TRBJ2-7	.	TGTGCCAGCAGTCTTAGGGGAGGGGGCTACGAGCAGTACTTC	CASSLRGGGYEQYF
few	TRBV30	TRBJ2-7	TRBD1	TGTGCCTACTCTGGGGGACAGGGGAGAGAGCAGTACTTC	CAYSGGQGREQYF
.	TRBV19	TRBJ1-5	TRBD1	TGTGCCAGTAGTTCAACGACAGGGGAGAGCAATCAGCCCCAGCATTTT	CASSSTTGESNQPQHF
once	TRBV2	TRBJ2-5	TRBD1	TGTGCCAGCAGGGGGGGAAGGTGGGCGACAGGGGATCAAGAGACCCAGTACTTC	CASRGGRWATGDQETQYF